This T cell receptor beta chain stems from a study of vaccination and CD4 T cells after COVID-19. Study overall: Participants were administered two doses of either the BNT162b2 or the mRNA-1273 vaccine. The cells were exposed to overlapping spike peptides originating from SARS-CoV-2, HCoV-NL63, HCoV-OC43 and HCoV-229E for stimulation.

Germline CDR1 SGHTA, CDR2 FQGTGA. The germline V and J ends were trimmed by 4 bases and 5 bases, with 11 bases remaining between them. The CDR3 length is 13 residues. Cultured CD4+ T cell DNA was sequenced using the Oncomine TCR Beta short-read assay. TCRdb called the PCR reads again in MiXCR, with one record for every CDR3 protein. Counted here are about 20,000 distinct CDR3 sequences, around three fifths occurring once; the ten biggest clones make up about 10%. Treatment described: roughly nine-day PBMC culture with coronavirus spike peptide pools or control peptides (ViraFEST assay). This clonotype was detected only a few times. The antigen remains undetermined. Whole-study findings and limits: Among convalescent patients, a median approximately 86% of reactive clones emerged only after vaccination.

This chain uses TRBV7-3 with TRBJ1-2; unclear D gene. The sequencing input was CD4+ T cells from blood, cultured in vitro. The TCR comes from a human donor who had recovered from COVID-19. As DNA, the CDR3 is TGTGCCAGCAGCTCCGGGATCGGGTATGGCTACACCTTC. Its translation: CASSSGIGYGYTF.